This TCR beta chain was retrieved from a study of shared clonotypes between healthy human individuals. The study, taken as a whole, reports: Sample collection involved blood only; tissue repertoires are likely different. Generation of non-shared clonotypes was less probable than generation of clonotypes shared by all four donors.

From germline, CDR1 is SGHTA and CDR2 FQGNSA. The CDR3 contains 15 residues. V trimming: 5 bases; J trimming: 3 bases; junction bases outside the gene matches: 6. On this clone: Its antigen is not known.

Across several immunoSEQ plates, the genomic DNA of each subset was split evenly. Assay used: immunoSEQ multiplex PCR; TCRdb lists only in-frame clones, some missing. The sample lists 630,000 or so clones, about 98% occurring once. Naive CD8 isolation took CD45RO-negative cells positively selected for CCR7 and excluded terminally differentiated effector memory CD45RA+ cells. The gene calls are TRBV7-2 and TRBJ2-1; 8 bases match TRBD1. The sample consisted of naive CD8+ T cells sorted from blood. The receptor's source is a young man in good health. DNA for the CDR3: TGTGCCAGCAGCCCTTTAGGACAGGGCTACAATGAGCAGTTCTTC. Its protein product is CASSPLGQGYNEQFF.